This T cell receptor beta chain was observed in a study of CD8 T cells in acute hepatitis C reinfection. V shed 5 bases, J shed 1 base, and the junction held 1 base outside the gene matches. Looked up from germline, CDR1 is SEHNR and CDR2 is FQNEAQ (reference sequence). This CDR3 has 13 residues. This clone showed up just a few times. Produced via immunoSEQ multiplex PCR; TCRdb's table is partial and in-frame only. Of about 38,000 clones in the sample, around 87% are singletons; the top ten hold roughly 0.48%. Time point specified: naive CD8 control sorted from an acute-time-point sample. This TCR was recovered from a man aged 30 to 45 with chronic hepatitis C. The chain combines TRBV7-9 with TRBJ2-7, with 8 bases that match TRBD1. The specimen was naive CD8+ T cells from PBMCs. CDR3 loop: CASSGDRSYEQYF. CDR3 nucleotide sequence: TGTGCCAGCAGCGGGGACAGGTCCTACGAGCAGTACTTC.